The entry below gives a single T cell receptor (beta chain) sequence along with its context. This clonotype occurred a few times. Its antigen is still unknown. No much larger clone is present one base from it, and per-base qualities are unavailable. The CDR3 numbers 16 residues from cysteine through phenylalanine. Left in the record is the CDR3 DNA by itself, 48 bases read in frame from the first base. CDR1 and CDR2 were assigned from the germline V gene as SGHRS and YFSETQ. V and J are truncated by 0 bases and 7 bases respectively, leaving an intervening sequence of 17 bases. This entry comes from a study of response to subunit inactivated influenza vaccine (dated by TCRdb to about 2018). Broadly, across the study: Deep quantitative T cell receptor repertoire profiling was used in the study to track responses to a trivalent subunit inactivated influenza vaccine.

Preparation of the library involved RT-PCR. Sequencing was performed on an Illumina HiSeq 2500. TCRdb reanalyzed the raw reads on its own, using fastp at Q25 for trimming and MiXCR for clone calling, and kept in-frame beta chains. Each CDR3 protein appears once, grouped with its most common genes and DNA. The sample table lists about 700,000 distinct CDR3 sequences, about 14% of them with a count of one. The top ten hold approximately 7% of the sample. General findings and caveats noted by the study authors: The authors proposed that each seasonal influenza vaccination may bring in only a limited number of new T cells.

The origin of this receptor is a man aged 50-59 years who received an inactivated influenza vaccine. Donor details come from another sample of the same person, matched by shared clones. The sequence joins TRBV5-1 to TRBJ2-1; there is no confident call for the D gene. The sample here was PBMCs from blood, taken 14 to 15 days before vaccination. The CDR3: CASSLEAGSSRNEQFF. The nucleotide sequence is TGCGCCAGCAGCTTGGAGGCTGGATCCTCGCGGAATGAGCAGTTCTTC.